This entry describes one T cell receptor beta chain. The sample originates from a study of monozygotic twins with inflammatory bowel disease. Germline-derived CDR1 and CDR2 are DFQATT and SNEGSKA (reference sequence). CDR3 length: 17 amino acids. Reprocessing the 5' RACE reads, TCRdb reports a single entry for every CDR3 protein and omits DNA. The sample features 170,000 or so distinct CDR3 sequences, with 6% to 9.5% in its top ten. This clonotype was sampled from a human donor with ulcerative colitis or Crohn's disease, or a healthy co-twin of an affected twin (not recorded which). This sequence joins TRBV20-1 and TRBJ2-2; as DNA is missing, the TRBD2 call by TCRdb cannot be tested. The specimen was blood. The CDR3 loop is CSARDPRAGGDTGELFF.